Listed below are T cell receptor beta chains from one sample, sequenced in a study of human T cells and chemical hapten exposure. MiXCR, applied by TCRdb to the RACE reads, yields one record per CDR3 protein. The sample shows 35,000 to 45,000 distinct CDR3 sequences, around 11% of them seen only once. The sequences come from whole blood, collected in connection with sensitization to the hapten diphenylcyclopropenone (DPC). All receptors derive from a woman aged 30 to 39 with alopecia areata. Some clones in this sample may be carry-over from other donors' samples. CDR3s include the opening cysteine and the closing phenylalanine or tryptophan. The order of the fields is clone size, V gene, D gene, J gene, CDR3 length, CDR3 DNA, CDR3 protein. A D gene is named only where the DNA matches it firmly. Clone size appears in some rows only: once, few, many, or a class for an expanded clone.

>.|TRBV12-3/TRBV12-4|TRBD1|TRBJ1-2|15
TGTGCCAGCACCGCGCCGGGACAGGGTTGGTATGGCTACACCTTC
CASTAPGQGWYGYTF
>many|TRBV4-1|.|TRBJ2-3|15
TGCGCCAGCAGCCTAAACTCCTACAACACAGATACGCAGTATTTT
CASSLNSYNTDTQYF
>many|TRBV18|.|TRBJ2-6|15
TGTGCCAGCTCACCTACGGCGGCTGGGGCCAACGTCCTGACTTTC
CASSPTAAGANVLTF
>many|TRBV20-1|.|TRBJ2-7|14
TGCAGTGCTAGAGATGCCAGGGCAAACTACGAGCAGTACTTC
CSARDARANYEQYF
>.|TRBV5-1|.|TRBJ2-1|15
TGCGCCAGCAGTGATTCGGACAGATCCTACAATGAGCAGTTCTTC
CASSDSDRSYNEQFF
>.|TRBV28|.|TRBJ2-7|8
TGTGCCAGCTCGGGGCAGTACTTC
CASSGQYF
>many|TRBV20-1|.|TRBJ1-2|14
TGCAGTGCTAGAGATTCGGACCGCCCCTATGGCTACACCTTC
CSARDSDRPYGYTF
>few|TRBV30|TRBD1|TRBJ1-2|14
TGTGCCGGTACCGGGACAGGCCTTAACTATGGCTACACCTTC
CAGTGTGLNYGYTF
>many|TRBV7-9|.|TRBJ2-1|13
TGTGCCAGCAGAATGGACCTCAACAATGAGCAGTTCTTC
CASRMDLNNEQFF
>few|TRBV7-9|TRBD1|TRBJ1-2|15
TGTGCCAGCGAAGGGACAGGGCGGAGGAAAGATGGCTACACCTTC
CASEGTGRRKDGYTF
>many|TRBV7-9|.|TRBJ1-6|11
TGTGCCAGCAGCTCTGATTCACCCCTCCACTTT
CASSSDSPLHF
>few|TRBV3-1|.|TRBJ2-7|14
TGTGCCAGCAGCGGGGTCAGCCCCGGAGACGAGCAGTACTTC
CASSGVSPGDEQYF
>many|TRBV7-6|.|TRBJ2-5|14
TGTGCCAGCAGCCAGAGCAGGGTACAAGAGACCCAGTACTTC
CASSQSRVQETQYF
>few|TRBV18|.|TRBJ1-2|15
TGTGCCAGCTCACCCATTGACGGATTTAACTATGGCTACACCTTC
CASSPIDGFNYGYTF
>many|TRBV7-2|.|TRBJ2-5|14
TGTGCCAGCAGCTTTTACGGCGGGAAGGAGACCCAGTACTTC
CASSFYGGKETQYF
>many|TRBV29-1|.|TRBJ1-1|15
TGCAGCGTGGGGCCCGGGTGGGGAATGAACACTGAAGCTTTCTTT
CSVGPGWGMNTEAFF
>few|TRBV28|TRBD2|TRBJ2-3|13
TGTGCCACCGGGACTAGCGGGAGTCATACGCAGTATTTT
CATGTSGSHTQYF
>.|TRBV28|TRBD1|TRBJ1-2|16
TGTGCCAGCAGTGCATTCGGGGGACAGGGGTTCGATGGCTACACCTTC
CASSAFGGQGFDGYTF
>many|TRBV7-9|.|TRBJ2-2|14
TGTGCCAGCAGCCTCACTAGCCGCACCGGGGAGCTGTTTTTT
CASSLTSRTGELFF
>few|TRBV29-1|.|TRBJ2-5|11
TGCAGTAGTGCCGCGGGAGAGACCCAGTACTTC
CSSAAGETQYF
>few|TRBV29-1|.|TRBJ2-1|14
TGCAGCGCAGGGCGTGGAGTCTCCTACAATGAGCAGTTCTTC
CSAGRGVSYNEQFF
>few|TRBV11-2|.|TRBJ2-1|16
TGTGCCAGCAGCTTAGAGGGTTTATCCGAGTACAATGAGCAGTTCTTC
CASSLEGLSEYNEQFF
>.|TRBV28|.|TRBJ2-7|16
TGTGCCAGCAGGACCCTGGGCGGGACACGGCCCTACGAGCAGTACTTC
CASRTLGGTRPYEQYF
>many|TRBV7-3|TRBD1|TRBJ1-1|14
TGTGCCAGCAGCTTAAAAGACGCAGGGGGTGAAGCTTTCTTT
CASSLKDAGGEAFF
>few|TRBV3-1|.|TRBJ1-5|12
TGTGCCAGCAGCCAGGGGAATCAGCCCCAGCATTTT
CASSQGNQPQHF
>many|TRBV6-2/TRBV6-3|.|TRBJ2-7|14
TGTGCCAGCAGTTACACAGGACTGTCCTACGAGCAGTACTTC
CASSYTGLSYEQYF
>.|TRBV5-1|.|TRBJ2-7|12
TGCGCCAGCAGCCCTACCCATAGCGAGCAGTACTTC
CASSPTHSEQYF
>many|TRBV12-2|.|TRBJ1-1|14
TGTGCAAGTCGCTTAGTGCAGGGGGGGACTGAAGCTTTCTTT
CASRLVQGGTEAFF
>many|TRBV29-1|.|TRBJ2-2|13
TGCAGCGTTGAAGCCCAAAGGGCCGGGGAGCTGTTTTTT
CSVEAQRAGELFF
>few|TRBV5-1|.|TRBJ2-3|13
TGCGCCAGCAGTGGGGGAAGCACAGATACGCAGTATTTT
CASSGGSTDTQYF
>.|TRBV6-1|.|TRBJ2-7|20
TGTGCCAGCAGTAGAGGGGGGTTTTACGGCGGGAGAGCTCGCTCCTACGAGCAGTACTTC
CASSRGGFYGGRARSYEQYF
>.|TRBV6-6|.|TRBJ2-2|14
TGTGCCAGCAGTTACCGGGACTTCGCCGGGGAGCTGTTTTTT
CASSYRDFAGELFF
>few|TRBV2|.|TRBJ2-5|13
TGTGCCAGCAGCCCGCCCCCAGGAGAGACCCAGTACTTC
CASSPPPGETQYF
>few|TRBV20-1|TRBD2|TRBJ2-1|19
TGCAGTGCTGCCCCCGGGACTAGCGGGAGAGGGAAATATTACAATGAGCAGTTCTTC
CSAAPGTSGRGKYYNEQFF
>medium-sized|TRBV6-5|.|TRBJ1-1|14
TGTGCCAGCAGTTACGAAGGGAGGAACACTGAAGCTTTCTTT
CASSYEGRNTEAFF
>.|TRBV28|.|TRBJ2-5|14
TGTGCCAGCAGTCTCTTAGGAGGTAGTAAGACCCAGTACTTC
CASSLLGGSKTQYF
>few|TRBV20-1|TRBD1|TRBJ2-5|18
TGCAGTGCTATCTCACACTACTGGACAGGGGGCGCGAGGGAGACCCAGTACTTC
CSAISHYWTGGARETQYF
>.|TRBV6-5|TRBD2|TRBJ2-1|14
TGTGCCAGCAGTTCTACTAGCGGGAGAAATGAGCAGTTCTTC
CASSSTSGRNEQFF
>.|TRBV12-3/TRBV12-4|.|TRBJ1-1|14
TGTGCCAGCAGCGGATGGACAGCAGGGACTGAAGCTTTCTTT
CASSGWTAGTEAFF
>many|TRBV4-3|TRBD2|TRBJ2-1|15
TGCGCCAGCAGCCAAGATAGGGCTAGCGGGAATGTTGAGTTCTTC
CASSQDRASGNVEFF
>many|TRBV20-1|.|TRBJ1-4|13
TGCAGTGCTATAGAGAGACTATCCGAAAAACTGTTTTTT
CSAIERLSEKLFF